These T cell receptor beta chains were read from a single sample in a study of T-cell memory formation after mild COVID-19. MiXCR, applied by TCRdb to the 5' RACE reads, yields one record per CDR3 protein. Among approximately 580,000 distinct CDR3 sequences listed, about 20% were seen once. Sequencing was done on a sample of PBMCs or a T cell subset sorted from them (not recorded which). The origin of the receptors is an adult woman who had mild COVID-19 (a few samples of this study predate the infection). Cell type and time point are not known. Both conserved end residues are part of each CDR3. The D gene is left open where the match is weak. Size tells how often a clone was seen (once, few, many) or the class of an expanded clone, and some rows leave it out.

d_gene	len	abundance	j_gene	v_gene	CDR3nt	CDR3aa
.	16	.	TRBJ1-5	TRBV20-1	TGCAGTGCTAGAGATCCACGGCGGGACAAAAATCAGCCCCAGCATTTT	CSARDPRRDKNQPQHF
.	14	few	TRBJ1-2	TRBV28	TGTGCCGTCAGCCAGCCTCCTTTTGGCTATGGCTACACCTTC	CAVSQPPFGYGYTF
.	13	few	TRBJ2-1	TRBV5-1	TGCGCCAGCAGCTTGGGTACCATGGATGAGCAGTTCTTC	CASSLGTMDEQFF
.	14	.	TRBJ1-1	TRBV12-3/TRBV12-4	TGTGCCAGCAGTGTTACGGGGAACTGGGGTGAAGCTTTCTTT	CASSVTGNWGEAFF
TRBD2	15	.	TRBJ2-1	TRBV7-8	TGTGCCAGCAGCGATCTCATAGCGGGGGCTGATGAGCAGTTCTTC	CASSDLIAGADEQFF
.	13	.	TRBJ2-7	TRBV20-1	TGCAGTGCTAGAGGCCGCCTGGGCTACGAGCAGTACTTC	CSARGRLGYEQYF
TRBD1	14	few	TRBJ1-1	TRBV6-5	TGTGCCAGCAGATACAGGGGATGGGACACTGAAGCTTTCTTT	CASRYRGWDTEAFF
.	15	few	TRBJ2-6	TRBV29-1	TGCAGCCTCGGCCCCCCCCTCTCTGGGGCCAACGTCCTGACTTTC	CSLGPPLSGANVLTF
TRBD1	15	few	TRBJ1-2	TRBV9	TGTGCCAGCAGCGGACGAGACAGGGAAGGTTATGGCTACACCTTC	CASSGRDREGYGYTF
TRBD1	14	.	TRBJ1-2	TRBV6-1	TGTGCCAGCAACCCGACAGGGGCTAACTATGGCTACACCTTC	CASNPTGANYGYTF
TRBD2	15	few	TRBJ2-3	TRBV20-1	TGCAGTGCTAGACGGGCGGGAGGAGAGGCAGATACGCAGTATTTT	CSARRAGGEADTQYF
.	15	.	TRBJ1-1	TRBV5-1	TGCGCCAGCAGCCCCCTGGCGGCGGGCGGCACTGAAGCTTTCTTT	CASSPLAAGGTEAFF
TRBD2	16	few	TRBJ2-3	TRBV4-1	TGCGCCAGCAGCCAATTGAGGCGGGGGGGCACAGATACGCAGTATTTT	CASSQLRRGGTDTQYF
.	16	many	TRBJ2-6	TRBV20-1	TGCAGTGCTAGCAGGGGCGGCTCCTCTGGGGCCAACGTCCTGACTTTC	CSASRGGSSGANVLTF
TRBD1	16	few	TRBJ1-1	TRBV29-1	TGCAGCGTGTATAGCCGGGACAGGGGGAGTATCACTGAAGCTTTCTTT	CSVYSRDRGSITEAFF
.	14	few	TRBJ2-3	TRBV5-1	TGCGCCAGCAGCTTGGCCACGTATTCGGATACGCAGTATTTT	CASSLATYSDTQYF
TRBD2	18	.	TRBJ2-7	TRBV20-1	TGCAGTGCTAGAATAGCAGACAGGGTTAGCGGGGGCTCCTACGAGCAGTACTTC	CSARIADRVSGGSYEQYF
TRBD2	17	.	TRBJ2-1	TRBV12-3/TRBV12-4	TGTGCCAGCAGTTTTACCGTCCTCCTAGCGGGAGGCGATGAGCAGTTCTTC	CASSFTVLLAGGDEQFF
.	17	few	TRBJ1-1	TRBV21-1	TGTGCCAGCAGCAAAGGGGGTGGGAGCAACGTGAACACTGAAGCTTTCTTT	CASSKGGGSNVNTEAFF
.	13	few	TRBJ1-1	TRBV20-1	TGCAGTGCTAGATCCGACCTGAACACTGAAGCTTTCTTT	CSARSDLNTEAFF
.	16	few	TRBJ1-4	TRBV7-9	TGTGCCAGTTCCCCCCCTGCAGGTTCAACTAATGAAAAACTGTTTTTT	CASSPPAGSTNEKLFF
TRBD1	13	few	TRBJ2-7	TRBV3-1	TGTGCCAGCAGCCCACAGGGGTTCTACGAGCAGTACTTC	CASSPQGFYEQYF
.	14	few	TRBJ2-7	TRBV6-1	TGTGCCACCAATTATAACAGGGGGGGATACGAGCAGTACTTC	CATNYNRGGYEQYF
.	13	few	TRBJ2-7	TRBV19	TGTGCCAGTAGTATAGGAGCAGCGGACGAGCAGTACTTC	CASSIGAADEQYF
.	14	.	TRBJ2-7	TRBV6-2/TRBV6-3	TGTGCCAGCAGTTACGGGACGGTGGGCTACGAGCAGTACTTC	CASSYGTVGYEQYF
.	11	few	TRBJ1-5	TRBV24-1	TGTGCCACCGGGGAGTTCCAGCCCCAGCATTTT	CATGEFQPQHF
TRBD2	15	.	TRBJ2-5	TRBV5-1	TGCGCCAGCAGTCGACTAGCGGGGGGCGAAGAGACCCAGTACTTC	CASSRLAGGEETQYF
TRBD1	13	many	TRBJ2-7	TRBV11-2	TGTGCCAGCAGCGTGGACAGGCGGGCCGAGCAGTACTTC	CASSVDRRAEQYF
.	17	.	TRBJ2-3	TRBV7-6	TGTGCCAGCAGCTTAGGGGGGCAGGGGGAGGGTGCAGATACGCAGTATTTT	CASSLGGQGEGADTQYF
.	12	few	TRBJ1-2	TRBV6-5	TGTGCCAGCAGTTACGCGGGGAGTGGCTACACCTTC	CASSYAGSGYTF
TRBD1	15	.	TRBJ1-1	TRBV5-1	TGCGCCAGCAGCTTAGAGATGACAGGGATCCATGAGGCTTTCTTT	CASSLEMTGIHEAFF
TRBD2	15	.	TRBJ2-3	TRBV20-1	TGCAGTGCTCCATGGACTAGCGGGGGCACAGATACGCAGTATTTT	CSAPWTSGGTDTQYF
TRBD1	16	few	TRBJ2-7	TRBV27	TGTGCCAGCACCCACTCGCCGGACAGGGCCTCCTACGAGCAGTACTTC	CASTHSPDRASYEQYF